The 32 T cell receptor beta chains presented below share a single source sample, sequenced in a study of siplizumab effects on memory and regulatory T cells. Using immunoSEQ multiplex PCR, the repertoire was profiled, and TCRdb retains in-frame clones only, with some absent. The sample shows approximately 100,000 clones, more than 85% of them seen only once. Sequencing was carried out using Tregs sorted from blood. The receptors shown here come from a human donor in good health.

The J gene is TRBJ1-6, the V gene TRBV30, with a tentative D call TRBD1 (6 bases). Germline CDR1 GTSNPN, CDR2 SVGIG (reference sequence). V lost 0 bases and J 11 bases, leaving 17 bases between the germline ends. The length of the CDR3 is 15 residues. CDR3 DNA sequence: TGTGCCTGGAGTGTCTCTCTGGGACATAGGACACCCCTCCACTTT. Protein: CAWSVSLGHRTPLHF.

The gene calls are TRBV6-7 and TRBJ2-7, with 8 bases identical to TRBD2. TRBV6-7 is an open reading frame whose function is uncertain. CDR3 size: 15 residues. V shed 0 bases and J 2 bases; nucleotides not matched to a gene: 3. The CDR3 nucleotides read TGTGCCAGCAGTTACTCCGAAGCGGGGGCCTACGAGCAGTACTTC. The encoded protein is CASSYSEAGAYEQYF.

The rearrangement uses TRBV7-3 and TRBJ2-2; weak D call: TRBD2 (5 bases). The CDR3 sequence is 15 residues long. Germline assignment: CDR1 SGHTA and CDR2 FQGTGA. V lost 5 bases and J lost 6, with 16 bases in between. The CDR3 protein is CASSKTRNPPGELFF. For the CDR3, the DNA is TGTGCCAGCAGCAAAACTAGAAATCCCCCCGGGGAGCTGTTTTTT.

The chain combines TRBV6-1 with TRBJ2-3; 7 positions match TRBD1. CDR1 is MNHNS and CDR2 is SASEGT in the germline V gene. The CDR3 runs to 13 residues. The trim removed 6 bases at V and 5 bases at J, leaving 5 bases unmatched. The CDR3 sequence is CASRITGVDTQYF. The CDR3 DNA is TGTGCCAGCAGAATCACAGGGGTAGATACGCAGTATTTT.

The chain joins TRBV4-1 to TRBJ2-6, with D possibly matching TRBD1 (5 bases). The CDR3 runs to 17 residues. CDR1 and CDR2 from the germline V gene are MGHRA and YSYEKL. Trimming took off 4 bases at V and 0 bases at J, with 13 bases between the two ends. The CDR3 spells CASSPHPTGSGANVLTF. CDR3 DNA sequence: TGCGCCAGCAGCCCGCACCCCACAGGCTCTGGGGCCAACGTCCTGACTTTC.

V usage is TRBV19 and J usage is TRBJ2-6; D call uncertain. The CDR3 loop spans 12 amino acids. CDR1 and CDR2 from the germline V gene are LNHDA and SQIVND (reference sequence). Trimming removed 3 bases from V and 7 bases from J, with 4 bases in between. The CDR3, as DNA: TGTGCCAGTAGTATGGGCGCCAACGTCCTGACTTTC. This sequence encodes CASSMGANVLTF.

The J gene is TRBJ1-1, the V gene TRBV4-1; 9 nucleotides match TRBD1. The CDR3 totals 17 residues. In germline, CDR1 is MGHRA, CDR2 YSYEKL. Losses at the gene ends were 4 bases for V and 1 base for J; bases not matched to a gene: 10. This CDR3 reads CASSRGQGLLTNTEAFF. The DNA for the CDR3 is TGCGCCAGCAGCCGGGGACAGGGACTATTAACGAACACTGAAGCTTTCTTT.

The V call is TRBV21-1, the J call TRBJ2-2; whether TRBD2, the table's D call, matches the DNA was not checked. TRBV21-1 is shown as a pseudogene. The CDR3 has 14 amino acids. As DNA, the CDR3 is TGTGCCAGCAGCAAAGCGGGGGGGCTTGGGGAGCTGTTTTTT. Amino acid sequence: CASSKAGGLGELFF.

The DNA of the CDR3 is TGTGCCAGCAGCCAGGACCTTTGGGGCACTGAAGCTTTCTTT. Amino acid sequence: CASSQDLWGTEAFF. The genes are TRBV6-4 and TRBJ1-1; D is unresolved. This CDR3 contains 14 residues. Germline V lookup: CDR1 MRHNA, CDR2 SNTAGT. Trimming shortened V by 6 bases and J by 4 bases, and 15 bases separated the two germline ends.

The chain carries TRBV2 and TRBJ2-2; D gene ambiguous. V was cut by 5 bases and J by 1 base, with 14 bases left in between. CDR1 is SNHLY and CDR2 is FYNNEI in the germline V gene. The CDR3 extends over 16 amino acids. In DNA form, the CDR3 reads TGTGCCAGCAGTCCTGACGGGCCGGTGAACACCGGGGAGCTGTTTTTT. It is translated as CASSPDGPVNTGELFF.

The chain uses TRBV4-2 and TRBJ2-3; TRBD2 is a possible D gene (6 bases). Deletions cut 1 base from V and 2 bases from J, with 10 bases between. Germline V lookup: CDR1 LGHNA, CDR2 YNFKEQ. This CDR3 contains 15 residues. The CDR3 sequence: CASSQVGGTTDTQYF. As DNA, the CDR3 is TGTGCCAGCAGCCAAGTCGGCGGGACCACAGATACGCAGTATTTT.

This chain joins TRBV6-1 and TRBJ1-1, with D hard to call. The CDR3 runs 13 residues. The germline V and J ends were trimmed by 7 bases and 4 bases, with 13 bases remaining between them. Looked up from germline, CDR1 is MNHNS and CDR2 is SASEGT. The CDR3 region has the DNA TGTGCCAGCACCGGGTGGGTGGGCACTGAAGCTTTCTTT. It specifies CASTGWVGTEAFF.

V usage is TRBV5-1 and J usage is TRBJ2-1; perhaps TRBD2 as D (5 bases). Between the trimmed V and J ends, which lost 4 bases and 4 bases, there was a span of 15 bases. This CDR3 is 15 amino acids long. Germline values: CDR1 SGHRS, CDR2 YFSETQ. CDR3 sequence (DNA): TGCGCCAGCAGCCCCGCCGGACTTCCTTACAATGAGCAGTTCTTC. Translating gives CASSPAGLPYNEQFF.

J is TRBJ2-7 and V is TRBV6-1; D is uncertain. Trimming pared 5 bases from V and 9 bases from J, leaving 20 bases between. The CDR3 is 14 amino acids. Per the germline V gene, CDR1 is MNHNS and CDR2 is SASEGT. CDR3 amino acids: CASSNDNRLRGQYF. Here the CDR3 DNA reads TGTGCCAGCAGTAATGACAACCGTTTACGAGGGCAGTACTTC.

This clone was seen only a few times. The CDR3 sequence: CASSPSPAQNSPLHF. The CDR3 nucleotides are TGTGCCAGCTCACCATCGCCAGCACAAAATTCACCCCTCCACTTT. The chain recombines TRBV18 with TRBJ1-6, with D unclear. Trimming removed 2 bases at V and 7 bases at J, with 12 bases between. CDR1 and CDR2 (germline): KGHSH, LQKENI. This CDR3 region has 15 residues.

V is TRBV9 and J is TRBJ1-5; a possible D gene is TRBD1 (5 bases). The V and J ends lost 0 bases and 2 bases respectively, with 9 bases between them. Germline lookup yields CDR1 SGDLS and CDR2 YYNGEE. The CDR3 consists of 15 residues. The CDR3, as DNA: TGTGCCAGCAGCGTAGAGGCGGGGGGCAATCAGCCCCAGCATTTT. Its protein product is CASSVEAGGNQPQHF.

The chain recombines TRBV5-4 with TRBJ2-7; perhaps TRBD1 as D (6 bases). Germline lookup yields CDR1 SGHNT and CDR2 YYREEE (reference sequence). This CDR3 is 12 amino acids long. Between the trimmed V and J ends, which lost 5 bases and 2 bases, there was a span of 8 bases. The CDR3 DNA reads TGTGCCAGCAGTCAGGGGACCTACGAGCAGTACTTC. Translating it yields CASSQGTYEQYF.

This clone appeared a single time. This chain links TRBV6-6 with TRBJ1-4; D might be TRBD1 (5 bases). The CDR3 is made up of 16 amino acids. The germline V gene has CDR1 MNHNY and CDR2 SVGAGI (reference sequence). The V and J ends lost 2 bases and 4 bases respectively, with 14 bases between them. The CDR3 DNA is TGTGCCAGCAGTTACGTGGGACGGGGATTTAATGAAAAACTGTTTTTT. Its translation: CASSYVGRGFNEKLFF.

The chain joins TRBV6-1 to TRBJ2-2; 12 bases are a match to TRBD2. This CDR3 is 16 amino acids long. J was trimmed by 4 bases and V by 1 base; bases with no gene match: 1. Germline loops: CDR1 MNHNS, CDR2 SASEGT. The CDR3, as DNA: TGTGCCAGCAGTGAAGGACTAGCGGGGGCCACCGGGGAGCTGTTTTTT. Its protein product is CASSEGLAGATGELFF.

V gene TRBV19 combines with J gene TRBJ1-2; 9 bases are shared with TRBD1. The junction had 9 bases not matched to a gene; V was cut back by 3 bases and J by 4 bases. CDR1 LNHDA and CDR2 SQIVND come from the germline V gene (reference sequence). The CDR3 totals 16 residues. CDR3: CASSMHRDRVSYGYTF. CDR3 DNA: TGTGCCAGTAGTATGCACCGGGACAGGGTATCCTATGGCTACACCTTC.

The CDR3 sequence is CASSLKLPGELFF. In nucleotides, the CDR3 is TGCGCCAGCAGCTTGAAATTACCCGGGGAGCTGTTTTTT. The genes are TRBV5-1 and TRBJ2-2; D is unclear. Between the trimmed V and J ends, which lost 1 base and 6 bases, there was a span of 7 bases. Germline values: CDR1 SGHRS, CDR2 YFSETQ. The CDR3 runs 13 residues.

V and J are TRBV5-8 and TRBJ2-7, with TRBD1 matching 7 bases. The V and J ends lost 1 base and 6 bases, in that order; junction bases with no gene match: 10. This CDR3 spans 15 amino acids. The germline V gene encodes CDR1 SGHTS and CDR2 YDEGEE. The CDR3 nucleotides are TGTGCCAGCAGCTTGTTACAGGGGAACAGGGGCGAGCAGTACTTC. Translated: CASSLLQGNRGEQYF.

V and J are TRBV5-1 and TRBJ1-2, with D unresolved. Trimming shortened V by 1 base and J by 4 bases, and 11 bases separated the two germline ends. The CDR3 has 14 residues. The V gene's germline CDR1 is SGHRS and CDR2 YFSETQ. The DNA of the CDR3 is TGCGCCAGCAGCTTGTCAGCAGGCATCTATGGCTACACCTTC. The encoded protein is CASSLSAGIYGYTF.

This clone appeared a few times. This chain uses TRBV7-2 with TRBJ1-1; D is ambiguous. Between the trimmed V and J ends, which lost 0 bases and 5 bases, there was a span of 10 bases. The CDR3 covers 14 residues. Per germline, CDR1 SGHTA and CDR2 FQGNSA. The CDR3 region is CASSLAGRETEAFF. CDR3 in DNA: TGTGCCAGCAGCTTAGCAGGGCGGGAGACTGAAGCTTTCTTT.

The chain uses TRBV30 and TRBJ2-3; 9 nucleotides match TRBD2. CDR1 and CDR2 from the germline V gene are GTSNPN and SVGIG (reference sequence). V was pared by 5 bases and J by 3 bases, with 12 bases of the junction left unmatched. This CDR3 region has 16 residues. CDR3 sequence (DNA): TGTGCCTGGGCCCCTCGGCGGGGGGGTAGGACAGATACGCAGTATTTT. Protein product: CAWAPRRGGRTDTQYF. Combining the CDR3 with reference TRBV30 and TRBJ2-3 gives the whole variable domain SQTIHQWPATLVQPVGSPLSLECTVEGTSNPNLYWYRQAAGRGLQLLFYSVGIGQISSEVPQNLSASRPQDRQFILSSKKLLLSDSGFYLCAWAPRRGGRTDTQYFGPGTRLTVL.

The gene calls are TRBV7-2 and TRBJ1-2, with D possibly being TRBD1 (5 bases). This CDR3 is built from 14 residues. The germline CDR1 and CDR2 sequences are SGHTA and FQGNSA. V was shortened by 10 bases and J by 8 bases, with 23 bases between the two germline ends. This CDR3 is CATGIIGHRFGYTF. CDR3 bases: TGTGCCACCGGAATAATAGGACACCGCTTCGGCTACACCTTC. Drawing the rest from reference TRBV7-2 and TRBJ1-2, the complete variable domain is GAGVSQSPSNKVTEKGKDVELRCDPISGHTALYWYRQSLGQGLEFLIYFQGNSAPDKSGLPSDRFSAERTGGSVSTLTIQRTQQEDSAVYLCATGIIGHRFGYTFGSGTRLTVV.

The rearrangement links TRBV6-4 to TRBJ1-2; D remains unclear. The V gene lost 2 bases and the J gene lost 8 bases, with 6 bases spanning the gap. Germline CDR1 MRHNA, CDR2 SNTAGT. CDR3 length equals 11 residues. In nucleotides, the CDR3 is TGTGCCAGCAGTGACGGGAGGGGCTACACCTTC. Its translation: CASSDGRGYTF.

The V and J genes are TRBV30 and TRBJ2-1; 8 bases line up with TRBD2. V was clipped by 0 bases and J by 1 base; unmatched bases: 11. The germline V gene has CDR1 GTSNPN and CDR2 SVGIG (reference sequence). This CDR3 comprises 18 residues. The CDR3 DNA sequence: TGTGCCTGGAGTGTACGGGGTTTCGGGGGGGCTTCCTACAATGAGCAGTTCTTC. Translating it yields CAWSVRGFGGASYNEQFF. The variable domain in full, with the rest retrieved from reference TRBV30 and TRBJ2-1, is SQTIHQWPATLVQPVGSPLSLECTVEGTSNPNLYWYRQAAGRGLQLLFYSVGIGQISSEVPQNLSASRPQDRQFILSSKKLLLSDSGFYLCAWSVRGFGGASYNEQFFGPGTRLTVL.

The CDR3: CASGPTMNTEAFF. In DNA form, the CDR3 reads TGTGCTAGTGGTCCCACGATGAACACTGAAGCTTTCTTT. This chain joins TRBV12-5 and TRBJ1-1; D uncertain. Germline V lookup: CDR1 LGHNT, CDR2 FRNRAP. The V end was cut by 5 bases, the J end by 0 bases, with 7 bases between. CDR3 size: 13 residues. The complete variable domain, with remaining parts taken from reference TRBV12-5 and TRBJ1-1, reads DARVTQTPRHKVTEMGQEVTMRCQPILGHNTVFWYRQTMMQGLELLAYFRNRAPLDDSGMPKDRFSAEMPDATLATLKIQPSEPRDSAVYFCASGPTMNTEAFFGQGTRLTVV.

The table lists this clone with a count of one. The chain joins TRBV15 to TRBJ2-5; 7 bases are a match to TRBD2. Germline V CDR1 and CDR2: LNHNV, YYDKDF (reference sequence). J gave up 5 bases and V 1 base, and 13 bases lay outside the gene matches. CDR3 size: 17 residues. CDR3: CATSRAGLSISGETQYF. The CDR3 coding sequence is TGTGCCACCAGCAGAGCGGGACTATCTATCAGTGGGGAGACCCAGTACTTC.

The V call is TRBV11-3, the J call TRBJ2-7, with TRBD1 matching over 7 bases. From germline, CDR1 is SGHNT and CDR2 YENEEA. V gave up 2 bases and J gave up 0 bases; unmatched junction bases: 4. CDR3 size: 15 residues. The DNA for the CDR3 is TGTGCCAGCAGCTTATACTGGGACAGCTCCTACGAGCAGTACTTC. This translates into CASSLYWDSSYEQYF.

J is TRBJ2-7 and V is TRBV6-5, with D perhaps TRBD1 or TRBD2 (6 bases each). Per germline, CDR1 MNHEY and CDR2 SVGAGI. The CDR3 extends over 16 amino acids. With 0 bases removed from V and 2 bases from J, the gap between germline ends came to 14 bases. The CDR3 region is CASSYSVGGRAYEQYF. The CDR3, as DNA: TGTGCCAGCAGTTACTCCGTCGGGGGCCGGGCCTACGAGCAGTACTTC.